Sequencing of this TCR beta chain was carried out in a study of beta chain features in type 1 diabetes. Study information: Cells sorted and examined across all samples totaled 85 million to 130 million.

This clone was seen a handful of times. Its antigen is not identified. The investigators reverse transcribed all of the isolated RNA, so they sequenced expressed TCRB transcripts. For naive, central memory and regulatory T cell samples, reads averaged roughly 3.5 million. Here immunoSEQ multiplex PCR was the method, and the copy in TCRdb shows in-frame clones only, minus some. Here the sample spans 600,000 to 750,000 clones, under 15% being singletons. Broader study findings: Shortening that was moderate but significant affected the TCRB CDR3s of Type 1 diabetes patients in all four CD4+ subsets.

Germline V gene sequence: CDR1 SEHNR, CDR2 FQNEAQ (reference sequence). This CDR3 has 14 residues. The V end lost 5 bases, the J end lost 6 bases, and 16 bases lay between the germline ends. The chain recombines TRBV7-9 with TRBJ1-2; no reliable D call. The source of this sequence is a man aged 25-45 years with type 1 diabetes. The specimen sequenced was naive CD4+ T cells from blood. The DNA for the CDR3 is TGTGCCAGCAGCCCCGGGCCCTCGAAAGATGGCTACACCTTC. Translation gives CASSPGPSKDGYTF.